This T cell receptor beta chain appears in the sequencing data of a study of beta chain features in type 1 diabetes. Whole-study context: No age, gender or cell yield differences were seen between patients and healthy donors. Examination covered under 110 million sorted cells spanning all samples.

The sequenced template was cDNA made from the entire isolated RNA. Profiled with immunoSEQ multiplex PCR; TCRdb holds only in-frame clones, not every one. Of under 450,000 clones in the sample, 14% are singletons; the top ten hold around 0.035%. Germline V CDR1 and CDR2: GTSNPN, SVGIG (reference sequence). Germline trimming cut 2 bases from V and 14 bases from J; bases unmatched to any gene: 10. This CDR3 spans 13 amino acids. There are many counts of this clone. The TCR originated in a man aged 25-40 years in good health. This sequence joins TRBV30 and TRBJ2-1; TRBD1 aligns across 9 bases. The source material was naive CD4+ T cells from blood. The CDR3 bases are TGTGCCTGGAGTCCTGGCCCCGGGACAGGGAAGTTCTTC. Translated, it gives CAWSPGPGTGKFF.